This T cell receptor (beta chain) was identified in a study of T cell responses to AZD1222 COVID-19 vaccine. About the study: The study pooled second doses at about 4 or about 12 weeks. General study points: Repertoire sampling happened only post peak T cell response. Researchers report vaccine-associated CD4 TCRs spanning spike, with dominance at 160-218 and 743-854.

The CDR3 covers 15 residues. V lost 6 bases and J lost 8; bases outside the gene matches: 13. Germline CDR1 and CDR2: MRHNA and SNTAGT. TCRdb keeps only in-frame clones here, not all; method: immunoSEQ multiplex PCR. This sample has approximately 180,000 clones, with roughly 92% found just once. Concerning this clone: Its antigen is not known.

This chain uses TRBV6-4 with TRBJ1-2, with 9 positions matching TRBD1. The receptor was isolated from an adult in good health. This specimen was peripheral blood, taken on day 0 of AZD1222 vaccination. The CDR3 nucleotides read TGTGCCAGCAGCTCAGCCGGACAGGGGAGAGGAGGCTACACCTTC. Translated, it gives CASSSAGQGRGGYTF.